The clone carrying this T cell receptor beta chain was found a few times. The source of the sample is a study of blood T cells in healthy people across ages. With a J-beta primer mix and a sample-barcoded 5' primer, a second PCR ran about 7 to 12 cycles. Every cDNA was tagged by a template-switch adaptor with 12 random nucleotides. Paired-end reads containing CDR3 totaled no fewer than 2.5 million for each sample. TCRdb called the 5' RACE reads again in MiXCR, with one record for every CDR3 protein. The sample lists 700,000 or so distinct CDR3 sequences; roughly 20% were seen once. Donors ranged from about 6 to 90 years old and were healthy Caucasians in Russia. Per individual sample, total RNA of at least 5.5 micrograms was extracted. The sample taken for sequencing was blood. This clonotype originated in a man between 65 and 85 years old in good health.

The CDR3 DNA follows: TGTGCCAGTACCCCGCTTTCGGGACAGAGAAATTCACCCCTCCACTTT. Translation: CASTPLSGQRNSPLHF. The chain carries TRBV6-1 and TRBJ1-6; 7 nucleotides align to TRBD1. This CDR3 has 16 residues. V was pared by 9 bases and J by 7 bases, with 15 bases of the junction left unmatched. Germline values: CDR1 MNHNS, CDR2 SASEGT.